Sequencing of this T cell receptor (beta chain) was carried out in a study of blood T cell repertoires in COVID-19. Study context: The origin of the acute and convalescent COVID-19 samples was the United States, Italy and Spain. T cells, B-cell-depleted T cells, or PBMCs supplied cDNA or gDNA.

In the authors' workflow: Reference gene primer amplification gave estimated nucleated cell counts. TCRdb's table, derived via immunoSEQ multiplex PCR, lists solely in-frame clones and lacks some. The V and J calls and clone size were taken over from that table, and D and trimming were inferred from the DNA. This sample has around 230,000 clones, with 82% found just once. This CDR3 is built from 16 residues. Trimming removed 4 bases at V and 6 bases at J, with 23 bases between. Sequencing was performed on peripheral blood. The chain has TRBV5-3 and TRBJ2-7; tentatively, D is TRBD2 (6 bases). TRBV5-3 belongs to the ORF category, with a function that is uncertain. This TCR was sampled from a woman in her sixties or seventies with active or convalescent COVID-19. CDR3 loop: CARSPKAVSGRCEQYF. DNA for the CDR3: TGTGCCAGAAGCCCCAAGGCGGTTTCAGGGAGGTGCGAGCAGTACTTC.